This TCR beta chain was found in a study of T cells in Graves' hyperthyroidism and ophthalmopathy. The study's findings and limits: Before onset, by a median of around six months, the model predicted ophthalmopathy. Most thyroid clonotypes expanded above 0.001 appeared in blood too.

The study based diagnoses on clinical symptoms, serum thyroxine and TRAb, thyroid ultrasound and orbital computed tomography. The CDR3 sequence is 14 residues long. CDR1 is DFQATT and CDR2 is SNEGSKA in the germline V gene (reference sequence). The V gene end was trimmed by 2 bases and the J gene end by 5 bases; junction bases not matched to a gene: 7. RNA transcripts yielded amplified TCR beta CDR3 regions. HTBI primers drove first-round RT-PCR of the TCR CDR3. TCRdb reprocessed the multiplex PCR reads via MiXCR and lists one record per CDR3 protein. The top ten clones hold less than 9% of a sample with approximately 640,000 distinct CDR3 sequences, about 45% of them seen once. As concerns this clonotype: Its antigen is unidentified.

The receptor's source is an adult man with Graves' disease, either hyperthyroidism or ophthalmopathy (not recorded which). Specimen: peripheral blood or thyroid tissue (not recorded which). The V and J genes are TRBV20-1 and TRBJ2-7; 9 nucleotides align to TRBD2. The CDR3 nucleotides are TGCAGTGCTAGACAAGCGGGGGGTCGCCACGAGCAGTACTTC. Protein product: CSARQAGGRHEQYF.